Detailed here is one TCR beta chain. Antigen unknown. PCR used 60 Vbeta primers and 13 Jbeta primers. The table came from immunoSEQ multiplex PCR; TCRdb's copy has only in-frame clones and leaves some out. The sample records tens of thousands of clones, about 66% being singletons. The sample belongs to a study of cytomegalovirus exposure and HLA in healthy donors. Regarding the study as a whole: Earlier analysis yielded a pattern in which most TCR beta V segments were productive about 87% or about 30% of the time.

V lost 3 bases and J lost 5, with 18 bases in between. The germline V gene has CDR1 SGDLS and CDR2 YYNGEE. This CDR3 is built from 15 residues. The sequencing sample was made of PBMCs. The origin of this receptor is a woman between 50 and 59 years old in good health and CMV-seropositive. This chain connects TRBV9 to TRBJ2-7; a possible D gene is TRBD1 (5 bases). DNA of the CDR3: TGTGCCAGCAGCGCCCAGGGTAACTCTAAGGACGAGCAGTACTTC. It translates to CASSAQGNSKDEQYF.